Here is one TCR beta chain with its context. The target antigen is unknown. Using its own MiXCR run on the reads, TCRdb lists one record per CDR3 protein. The sample carries about 740,000 distinct CDR3 sequences, about a third recorded once. The CDR3 has 13 residues. Germline lookup yields CDR1 SQVTM and CDR2 ANQGSEA. The germline V and J ends were trimmed by 1 base and 6 bases, with 10 bases remaining between them. This specimen comes from a study of T cell repertoires in cytomegalovirus infection. Study overall: Through public TCR beta signatures, both CMV infection and matching HLA type were indicated. The study, taken as a whole, reports: Identification of carriers of CMV plus the relevant HLA was performed using cumulative public TCR beta family frequency. HLA-C-restricted CMV clonotypes gave the most frequent clonotype in two of eight donors.

The rearrangement links TRBV29-1 to TRBJ2-1; maybe TRBD1 (5 bases). Sequenced material: PBMCs. The TCR was taken from a human donor in good health (CMV status not recorded). Some clones in this sample may be carry-over from other donors' samples. The CDR3 protein is CSVEGLGANEQFF. DNA of the CDR3: TGCAGCGTTGAAGGCCTAGGGGCCAATGAGCAGTTCTTC.